What follows is one TCR beta chain and its context. The sample is drawn from a study of T cell responses to AZD1222 COVID-19 vaccine. Produced via immunoSEQ multiplex PCR; TCRdb's table is partial and in-frame only. The profile shows some 150,000 clones, 90% of them singletons. This specimen consisted of peripheral blood, obtained 28 days after the second AZD1222 dose. The sequence was obtained from an adult who received the AZD1222 COVID-19 vaccine.

Here the CDR3 reads CASSFGANYGYTF. The CDR3 coding sequence is TGTGCCAGCAGTTTCGGTGCTAACTATGGCTACACCTTC. This chain connects TRBV12-3 or TRBV12-4 to TRBJ1-2; the D is unclear. The CDR3 length is 13 residues. V was clipped by 3 bases and J by 0 bases, with 5 bases between them.